The present T cell receptor (beta chain) was sequenced within a study of vaccination and CD4 T cells after COVID-19. On this clonotype: Its target is unknown.

Cultured CD4+ T-cell DNA underwent Oncomine TCR Beta short-read sequencing. Someone extracted genomic DNA from cultured CD4+ T cells. In TCRdb, the PCR reads were re-called with MiXCR into one record per CDR3 protein. The sample records 8,000 to 9,500 distinct CDR3 sequences, 31% being singletons. The treatment denotes: roughly 10-day PBMC culture with coronavirus spike peptide pools or control peptides (ViraFEST assay). Prior to the COVID-19 pandemic (2011-2018), the unexposed donor's CD4+ T cells were collected. This receptor was identified in a human donor in good health. Material: CD4+ T cells from blood, cultured in vitro.

The chain's CDR3 is CASSKVDNPTGELFF. As DNA, the CDR3 is TGTGCCAGCAGCAAAGTTGACAATCCCACCGGGGAGCTGTTTTTT. The chain couples TRBV21-1 to TRBJ2-2. TRBV21-1 is designated a pseudogene. The CDR3 contains 15 residues.